The present T cell receptor beta chain was sequenced within a study of T cells after yellow fever vaccination (dated by TCRdb to between 2018 and 2020). About the study as a whole: The SMART-Seq v4 Ultra Low Input RNA kit was used to prepare libraries from fractions with low cell numbers. Two healthy male donors made up the cohort, one aged 18 to 30 years and the other aged 30 to 40 years. Blood was collected at multiple timepoints before and after primary and secondary immunization, and bulk PBMC replicates and cell subsets were isolated. Bulk TCR alpha and beta repertoires were sequenced longitudinally to track T-cell clones before and after primary and booster YFV17D yellow fever vaccination.

General conclusions and limits of the study: Only a couple of donors were included in the study, so the extent to which the findings can be generalized is limited. A small share of clonotypes was detected in both CD4 and CD8 compartments, with the overlap likely arising from convergent recombination. Most clones expanded after primary vaccination were re-detected after the booster (almost 98% of CD4 and around nine tenths of CD8), suggesting broad memory maintenance. Computational filtering was required because FACS-sorted repertoires could contain abundant contaminating clonotypes from the bulk population. Compared with the primary T-cell response, the secondary T-cell response was weaker but faster, peaking on day 5 rather than day 15.

The germline V gene yields SGHAT for CDR1 and FQNNGV for CDR2. V and J lose 2 bases and 0 bases, and a span of 14 bases separates them. Spanning cysteine to phenylalanine, the CDR3 consists of 17 amino acids. The sequence is cut down to CDR3 DNA, 51 bases in frame from base 1. The treatment or condition label on this specimen signifies: live attenuated yellow fever vaccine strain. At each blood-draw timepoint, two biological replicates of bulk PBMCs were collected. PBMCs were isolated from peripheral blood using a standard Ficoll-Paque protocol. TriZol was used to extract RNA from bulk PBMCs, CD4 and CD8 fractions, and dextramer-positive and dextramer-negative fractions. TCR cDNA was synthesized by 5'RACE template switching, which introduced a universal primer site and unique molecular identifiers. Priming of cDNA synthesis was performed from both the TCR alpha and TCR beta constant segments. Libraries were amplified in two PCR steps, with sample barcodes and sequencing adapters added in the second step. Sequencing of the libraries was done on either Illumina HiSeq 2500 (2x100 bp) or NovaSeq (2x150 bp). Turning to the authors' computational methods: Reads were demultiplexed and collapsed into UMI consensus sequences with MIGEC, and V(D)J alignment was performed with MiXCR. Vaccine-responding clonotypes were defined with edgeR using replicate PBMC samples, requiring FDR below 0.01 and a log2 fold change above 5 up to day 15. Bulk clonotypes were assigned CD4 or CD8 identity according to which sequenced CD4 or CD8 repertoire held them at higher abundance. TCRdb reworked the public reads: Q25 trimming with fastp, MiXCR clone assembly, productive beta chains retained. Identical CDR3 proteins give one entry, which carries the most common genes and DNA. These V and J calls rely on TCRdb rather than the paper's analysis. Here the sample has under 400,000 distinct CDR3 sequences; roughly 10% occur a single time. In total, the top ten clones hold more than 15% of the sample.

This clonotype was recorded a few times. Its antigen is not yet known. The record has no base qualities; no much larger clone is one base away. The sequence links TRBV11-2 to TRBJ2-1; the D gene cannot be named for sure. The clonotype comes from a man between 18 and 29 years old who received the YFV17D yellow fever vaccine. Sequenced here: PBMCs, sampled on the day of the first yellow fever vaccination. The CDR3 protein is CASSLLQGTRSYNEQFF. The nucleotide sequence reads as follows: TGTGCCAGCAGCTTACTCCAAGGTACACGCTCCTACAATGAGCAGTTCTTC. The entire variable domain, with the stretches around the CDR3 drawn from the reference TRBV11-2 and TRBJ2-1 proteins, is EAGVAQSPRYKIIEKRQSVAFWCNPISGHATLYWYQQILGQGPKLLIQFQNNGVVDDSQLPKDRFSAERLKGVDSTLKIQPAKLEDSAVYLCASSLLQGTRSYNEQFFGPGTRLTVL.